One sample yielded the 18 T cell receptor beta chains listed below, sequenced in a study of cytomegalovirus exposure and HLA in healthy donors (dated by TCRdb to 2016 to 2017). Library prep was done by the immunoSEQ multiplex PCR assay. TCRdb's version of the immuneACCESS table is confined to in-frame rearrangements and falls short of the full clone set. An unresolved V gene accounts for under half of the shortfall where checked; the remainder is of unknown origin. In all, the sample holds 55,000 to 65,000 clones, and about 88% of those were seen once. The ten largest clones add up to roughly 1% of the sample. The sequencing input was PBMCs. These receptors all come from a man aged 18 to 30 in good health and CMV-seronegative.

The chain has TRBV10-3 and TRBJ2-7; 10 nucleotides line up with TRBD1. CDR3 length: 14 residues. The germline gives CDR1 ENHRY, CDR2 SYGVKD. V shed 8 bases, J shed 1 base, and the junction held 5 bases outside the gene matches. CDR3 in DNA: TGTGCCATCTCTGACAGGGGGCAATCCTACGAGCAGTACTTC. Residues: CAISDRGQSYEQYF.

The chain uses TRBV7-3 and TRBJ2-7, with no clear D. The CDR3 runs to 14 residues. Trimming cost V 2 bases and J 6 bases, with 14 bases left between them. Germline-derived CDR1 and CDR2 are SGHTA and FQGTGA. The CDR3, as DNA: TGTGCCAGCAGCTTACATGGTCCCATCGGCGAGCAGTACTTC. It specifies CASSLHGPIGEQYF.

This chain links TRBV19 with TRBJ2-1; 9 bases line up with TRBD1. After removal of 4 bases from V and 2 bases from J, the junction contained 3 bases not matched to a gene. CDR1 is LNHDA, CDR2 SQIVND, per germline (reference sequence). The CDR3 runs to 15 residues. CDR3 amino acids: CASSTRDRAYNEQFF. CDR3 nucleotides: TGTGCCAGTAGTACCCGGGACAGGGCCTACAATGAGCAGTTCTTC.

Notes on this clone: Because the CDR3 is missing its conserved closing phenylalanine or tryptophan, this is likely a read error. The DNA is omitted, as the CDR3 cannot be located on it reliably, and the CDR3 follows TCRdb's listing. This sequence joins TRBV6-1 and TRBJ2-7; TRBD2 is the table's D call and was not checked against the DNA. CDR1 is MNHNS, CDR2 SASEGT, per germline. A total of 15 residues make up the CDR3, ends included. The CDR3 here is CASSDRLAGGLGPYY.

The V call is TRBV9, the J call TRBJ2-1; maybe TRBD1 (7 bases). CDR3 size: 15 residues. Germline CDR1 is SGDLS and CDR2 is YYNGEE. The V gene lost 3 bases and the J gene lost 4 bases, with 14 bases spanning the gap. The CDR3 sequence is CASSAGGDRYNEQFF. The CDR3 coding sequence is TGTGCCAGCAGCGCCGGCGGGGACAGATACAATGAGCAGTTCTTC.

The V call is TRBV5-1, the J call TRBJ2-2, with 10 bases matching TRBD2. The CDR3 has 15 amino acids. Germline CDR1 reads SGHRS; CDR2 reads YFSETQ. V lost 2 bases to trimming and J lost 4 bases; unmatched junction nucleotides: 2. The chain's CDR3 is CASSLLAGITGELFF. For the CDR3, the DNA is TGCGCCAGCAGCTTACTAGCGGGAATCACCGGGGAGCTGTTTTTT.

This chain uses TRBV19 with TRBJ1-1; D perhaps matches TRBD1 (5 bases). The CDR3 has 14 residues. Germline loops: CDR1 LNHDA, CDR2 SQIVND (reference sequence). Trimming took off 2 bases at V and 5 bases at J, with 12 bases between the two ends. CDR3: CASSISGKSTEAFF. CDR3 in DNA: TGTGCCAGTAGTATATCAGGGAAAAGTACTGAAGCTTTCTTT.

The rearrangement joins TRBV23-1 to TRBJ2-1; TRBD2 is a possible D gene (6 bases). TRBV23-1 is filed as an ORF, its function uncertain. Trimming stripped 2 bases from V and 6 bases from J, with 14 bases between. CDR3 length equals 15 residues. As DNA, the CDR3 is TGCGCCAGCAGTCAACCCAATAGGGACTTCAATGAGCAGTTCTTC. Protein: CASSQPNRDFNEQFF.

With respect to this clone: The sample carries other DNA sequences with the same CDR3. The chain has TRBV18 and TRBJ2-3; 13 bases are shared with TRBD2. Trimming cost V 2 bases and J 4 bases; bases outside gene matches: 3. This CDR3 comprises 16 residues. CDR1 is KGHSH, CDR2 LQKENI, per germline. The CDR3 bases are TGTGCCAGCTCACCAGGACTAGCGGGAGAGGCAGATACGCAGTATTTT. Its protein product is CASSPGLAGEADTQYF. The full variable domain, with the rest looked up from reference TRBV18 and TRBJ2-3, is NAGVMQNPRHLVRRRGQEARLRCSPMKGHSHVYWYRQLPEEGLKFMVYLQKENIIDESGMPKERFSAEFPKEGPSILRIQQVVRGDSAAYFCASSPGLAGEADTQYFGPGTRLTVL.

The rearrangement links TRBV14 to TRBJ2-2; D is undetermined. The length of the CDR3 is 15 residues. Germline loops: CDR1 SGHDN, CDR2 FVKESK. Between the trimmed V and J ends, which lost 1 base and 1 base, there was a span of 7 bases. DNA for the CDR3: TGTGCCAGCAGCCAAGGAATCAGGAACACCGGGGAGCTGTTTTTT. As protein: CASSQGIRNTGELFF. Based on the CDR3 plus reference TRBV14 and TRBJ2-2, the full variable domain is EAGVTQFPSHSVIEKGQTVTLRCDPISGHDNLYWYRRVMGKEIKFLLHFVKESKQDESGMPNNRFLAERTGGTYSTLKVQPAELEDSGVYFCASSQGIRNTGELFFGEGSRLTVL.

The chain recombines TRBV5-1 with TRBJ2-3; D is undetermined. V was trimmed by 0 bases and J by 1 base, leaving 9 bases between them. Germline V gene data show CDR1 as SGHRS and CDR2 as YFSETQ. The CDR3 length is 15 residues. The CDR3 DNA follows: TGCGCCAGCAGCTTGGGAATCGGAGGCACAGATACGCAGTATTTT. Protein sequence: CASSLGIGGTDTQYF.

This chain uses TRBV7-9 with TRBJ2-6; possible D gene TRBD2, 5 bases. The germline V gene encodes CDR1 SEHNR and CDR2 FQNEAQ (reference sequence). The CDR3 sequence is 15 residues long. V was clipped by 8 bases and J by 0 bases, with 11 bases between them. The CDR3 sequence: CASSGLVSGANVLTF. The CDR3 bases are TGTGCCAGCTCAGGACTCGTCTCTGGGGCCAACGTCCTGACTTTC.

Details on this clone: An end of the junction differs from the germline gene, which may be a read error. This chain uses TRBV7-7 with TRBJ2-5, with TRBD2 identical over 12 bases. The CDR3 spans 17 residues. The germline CDR1 and CDR2 sequences are SSHAT and FNYEAQ (reference sequence). The CDR3 DNA reads as TGTGCTAGCAGCTCCATACGACTAGCGGGAGTAAAAGAGACCCAGTACTTC. Translated: CASSSIRLAGVKETQYF.

The V and J genes are TRBV7-3 and TRBJ2-1; 13 bases fit TRBD2. V was pared by 4 bases and J by 3 bases, with 0 bases of the junction left unmatched. Germline V gene sequence: CDR1 SGHTA, CDR2 FQGTGA. CDR3 length equals 15 residues. The CDR3 coding sequence is TGTGCCAGCAGCTGGACTAGCGGGAGCTACAATGAGCAGTTCTTC. This encodes CASSWTSGSYNEQFF.

This clone was observed a handful of times. The chain joins TRBV6-5 to TRBJ2-1; 10 nucleotides match TRBD2. CDR3 size: 13 residues. Germline lookup yields CDR1 MNHEY and CDR2 SVGAGI. Germline trimming cut 7 bases from V and 6 bases from J; bases unmatched to any gene: 3. The CDR3 DNA is TGTGCCAGCACCGGACTAGCGGCCAATGAGCAGTTCTTC. Translated, it gives CASTGLAANEQFF.

This clone appeared once. The chain uses TRBV4-1 and TRBJ2-2; D is possibly TRBD1 (6 bases). The CDR3 has 15 amino acids. The V end was cut by 3 bases, the J end by 0 bases, with 8 bases between. Germline CDR1 is MGHRA and CDR2 is YSYEKL. This CDR3 reads CASSHGTTNTGELFF. The CDR3 nucleotides are TGCGCCAGCAGCCACGGGACAACGAACACCGGGGAGCTGTTTTTT.

The chain joins TRBV9 to TRBJ2-7; D is possibly TRBD2 (5 bases). Looked up from germline, CDR1 is SGDLS and CDR2 is YYNGEE. Trimming stripped 4 bases from V and 2 bases from J, with 16 bases between. The CDR3 covers 15 residues. CDR3 DNA: TGTGCCAGCAGCCCTCGGGAAGGGTACCCCTACGAGCAGTACTTC. Protein: CASSPREGYPYEQYF.

The rearrangement links TRBV4-1 to TRBJ2-5; D is perhaps TRBD2 (6 bases). V was cut by 2 bases and J by 9 bases, with 16 bases left in between. CDR1 and CDR2 from the germline V gene are MGHRA and YSYEKL. The CDR3 sequence is 14 residues long. The CDR3 DNA sequence: TGCGCCAGCAGCCAACCCGGGACTTCCCGAGCCCAGTACTTC. Translating it yields CASSQPGTSRAQYF.